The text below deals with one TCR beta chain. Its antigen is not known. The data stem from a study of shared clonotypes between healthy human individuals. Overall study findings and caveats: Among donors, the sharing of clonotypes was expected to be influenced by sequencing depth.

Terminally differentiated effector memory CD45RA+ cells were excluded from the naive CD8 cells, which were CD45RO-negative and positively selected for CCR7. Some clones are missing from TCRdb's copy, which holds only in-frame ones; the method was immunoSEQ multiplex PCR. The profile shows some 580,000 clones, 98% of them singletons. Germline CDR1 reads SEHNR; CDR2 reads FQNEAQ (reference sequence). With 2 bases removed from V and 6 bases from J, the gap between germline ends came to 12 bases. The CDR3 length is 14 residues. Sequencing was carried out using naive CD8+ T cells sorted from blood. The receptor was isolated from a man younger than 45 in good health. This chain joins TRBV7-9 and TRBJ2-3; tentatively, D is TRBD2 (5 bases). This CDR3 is CASSLSGLRDTQYF. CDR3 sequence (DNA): TGTGCCAGCAGCTTAAGCGGACTTCGGGATACGCAGTATTTT.